This T cell receptor (beta chain) came from a study of cytomegalovirus exposure and HLA in healthy donors. Study details: For the approximately 410 genotyped donors, around 76% fell within the Caucasian-associated ancestry cluster. Study conclusions and caveats: The study put roughly 160 TCR beta chains on its list as cytomegalovirus-associated.

Both 60 Vbeta primers and 13 Jbeta primers went into the PCR. Per the original data handling: Later work found 80 million or so unique TCR beta chains, with roughly 11 million shared. Measured with immunoSEQ multiplex PCR; TCRdb has only the in-frame clones, and not every one. V and J calls and clone size are given by that table; D and trimming were obtained from the DNA. Of over 150,000 clones listed, around 80% were seen once; the top ten hold about 4.5%. Trimming shortened V by 4 bases and J by 6 bases, and 13 bases separated the two germline ends. The CDR3 sequence is 13 residues long. Germline lookup yields CDR1 SGHDT and CDR2 YYEEEE. This clone was detected once. The antigen remains unidentified.

The receptor's source is a middle-aged man in good health and CMV-seronegative. The V call is TRBV5-6, the J call TRBJ1-1; possible D gene TRBD1, 6 bases. The source material was PBMCs. The CDR3 is CASSATGRPEAFF. The CDR3, as DNA: TGTGCCAGCAGCGCAACAGGGCGCCCTGAAGCTTTCTTT.